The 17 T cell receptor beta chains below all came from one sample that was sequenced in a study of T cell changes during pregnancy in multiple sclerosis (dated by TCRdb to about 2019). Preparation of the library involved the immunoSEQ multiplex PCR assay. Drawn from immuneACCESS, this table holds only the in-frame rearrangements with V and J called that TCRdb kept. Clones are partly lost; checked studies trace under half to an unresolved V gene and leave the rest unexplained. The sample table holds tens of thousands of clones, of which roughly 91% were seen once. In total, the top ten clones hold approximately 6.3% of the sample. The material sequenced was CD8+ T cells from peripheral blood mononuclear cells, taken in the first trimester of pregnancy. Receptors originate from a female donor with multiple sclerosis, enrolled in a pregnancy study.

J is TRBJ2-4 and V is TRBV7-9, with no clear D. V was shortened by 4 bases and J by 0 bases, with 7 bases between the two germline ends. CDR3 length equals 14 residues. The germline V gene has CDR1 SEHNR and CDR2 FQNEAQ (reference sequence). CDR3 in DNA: TGTGCCAGCAGCTCCTCACTAGCCAAAAACATTCAGTACTTC. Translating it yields CASSSSLAKNIQYF.

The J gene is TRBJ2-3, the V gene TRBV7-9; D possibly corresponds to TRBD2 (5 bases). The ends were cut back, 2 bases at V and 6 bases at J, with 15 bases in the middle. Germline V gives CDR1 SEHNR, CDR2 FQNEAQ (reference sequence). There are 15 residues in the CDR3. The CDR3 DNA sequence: TGTGCCAGCAGCTTATTATTTGAGGACTCGGATACGCAGTATTTT. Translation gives CASSLLFEDSDTQYF.

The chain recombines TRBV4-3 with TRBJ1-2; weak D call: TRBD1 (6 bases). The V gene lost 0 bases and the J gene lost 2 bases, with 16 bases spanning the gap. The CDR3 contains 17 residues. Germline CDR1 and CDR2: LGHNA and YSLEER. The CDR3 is CASSQEVGTTYNYGYTF. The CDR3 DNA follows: TGCGCCAGCAGCCAAGAGGTAGGGACAACCTACAACTATGGCTACACCTTC.

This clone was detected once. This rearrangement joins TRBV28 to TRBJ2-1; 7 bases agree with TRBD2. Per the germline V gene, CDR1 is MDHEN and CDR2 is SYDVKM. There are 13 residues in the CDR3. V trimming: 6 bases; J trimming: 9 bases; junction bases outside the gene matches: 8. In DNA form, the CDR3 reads TGTGCCAGCAGCTCTAATAGCGGGTTTGAGCAGTTCTTC. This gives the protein CASSSNSGFEQFF.

CDR3 sequence: CASSVAGGTYEQYF. In DNA form, the CDR3 reads TGTGCCAGCAGCGTAGCGGGAGGCACCTACGAGCAGTACTTC. The genes are TRBV9 and TRBJ2-7; TRBD2 matches 7 bases. The trim removed 0 bases at V and 2 bases at J, leaving 2 bases unmatched. Germline V gene data show CDR1 as SGDLS and CDR2 as YYNGEE. The CDR3 runs 14 residues.

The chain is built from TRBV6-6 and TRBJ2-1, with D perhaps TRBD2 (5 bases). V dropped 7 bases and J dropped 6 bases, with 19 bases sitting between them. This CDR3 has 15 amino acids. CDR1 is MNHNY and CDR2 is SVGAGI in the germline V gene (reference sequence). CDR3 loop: CASNPGWNRGNEQFF. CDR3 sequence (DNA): TGTGCCAGCAATCCGGGGTGGAACCGTGGCAATGAGCAGTTCTTC.

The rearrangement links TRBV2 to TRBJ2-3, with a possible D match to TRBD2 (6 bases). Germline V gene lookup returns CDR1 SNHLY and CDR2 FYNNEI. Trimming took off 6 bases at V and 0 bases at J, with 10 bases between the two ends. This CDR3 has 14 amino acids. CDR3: CASREGTSTDTQYF. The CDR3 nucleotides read TGTGCCAGCAGGGAGGGAACTAGCACAGATACGCAGTATTTT.

In nucleotides, the CDR3 is TGTGCCAGCAGTGAGACAGGGACCTCCTACGAGCAGTACTTC. It translates to CASSETGTSYEQYF. The chain has TRBV6-4 and TRBJ2-7; the match to TRBD1 covers 7 bases. V dropped 3 bases and J dropped 0; count of bases not matched to a gene: 2. Germline assignment: CDR1 MRHNA and CDR2 SNTAGT. The CDR3 spans 14 residues.

The CDR3 is CASETGTYEQYF. The DNA of the CDR3 is TGTGCCAGCGAGACAGGGACCTACGAGCAGTACTTC. This chain connects TRBV6-1 to TRBJ2-7; TRBD1 matches 7 bases. J was trimmed by 2 bases and V by 8 bases; bases with no gene match: 3. The V gene's germline CDR1 is MNHNS and CDR2 SASEGT. CDR3 length equals 12 residues.

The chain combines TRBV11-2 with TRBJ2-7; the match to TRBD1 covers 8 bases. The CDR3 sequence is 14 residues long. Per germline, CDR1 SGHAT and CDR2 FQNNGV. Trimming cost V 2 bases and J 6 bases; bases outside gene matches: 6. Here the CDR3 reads CASSLLGDRPEQYF. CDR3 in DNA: TGTGCCAGCAGCTTATTGGGGGACAGGCCCGAGCAGTACTTC.

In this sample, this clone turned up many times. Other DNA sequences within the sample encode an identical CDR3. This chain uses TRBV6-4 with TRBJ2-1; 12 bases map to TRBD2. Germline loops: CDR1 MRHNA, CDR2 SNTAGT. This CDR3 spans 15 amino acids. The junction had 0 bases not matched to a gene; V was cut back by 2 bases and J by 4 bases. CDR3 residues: CASSDGTSGYNEQFF. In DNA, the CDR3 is TGTGCCAGCAGTGACGGGACTAGCGGGTACAATGAGCAGTTCTTC.

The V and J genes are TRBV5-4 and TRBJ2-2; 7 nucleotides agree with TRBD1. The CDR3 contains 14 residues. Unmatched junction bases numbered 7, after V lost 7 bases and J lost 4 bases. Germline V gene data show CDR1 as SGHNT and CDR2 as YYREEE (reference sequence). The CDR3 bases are TGTGCCAGCCATAGAGGGGGCAGCACCGGGGAGCTGTTTTTT. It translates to CASHRGGSTGELFF. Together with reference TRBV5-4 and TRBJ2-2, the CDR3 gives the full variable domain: ETGVTQSPTHLIKTRGQQVTLRCSSQSGHNTVSWYQQALGQGPQFIFQYYREEENGRGNFPPRFSGLQFPNYSSELNVNALELDDSALYLCASHRGGSTGELFFGEGSRLTVL.

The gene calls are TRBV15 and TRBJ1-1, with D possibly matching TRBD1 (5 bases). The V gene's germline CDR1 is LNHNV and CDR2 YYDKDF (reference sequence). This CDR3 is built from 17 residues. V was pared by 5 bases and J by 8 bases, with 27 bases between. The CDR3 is CATSPRAEGLFLGEAFF. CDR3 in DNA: TGTGCCACCAGCCCCCGAGCGGAGGGACTTTTCTTGGGGGAAGCTTTCTTT.

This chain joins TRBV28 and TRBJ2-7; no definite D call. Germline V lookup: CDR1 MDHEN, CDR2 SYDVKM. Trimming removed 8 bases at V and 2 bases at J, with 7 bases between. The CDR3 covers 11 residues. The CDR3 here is CASGVAYEQYF. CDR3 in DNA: TGTGCCAGCGGAGTCGCCTACGAGCAGTACTTC.

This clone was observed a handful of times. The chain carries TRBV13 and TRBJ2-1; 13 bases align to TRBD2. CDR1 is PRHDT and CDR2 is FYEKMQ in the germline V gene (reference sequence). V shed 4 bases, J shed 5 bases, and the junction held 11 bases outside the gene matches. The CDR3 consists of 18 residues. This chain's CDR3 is CASSSGTSGAMKNNEQFF. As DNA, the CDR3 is TGTGCCAGCAGCTCCGGGACTAGCGGGGCTATGAAGAACAATGAGCAGTTCTTC.

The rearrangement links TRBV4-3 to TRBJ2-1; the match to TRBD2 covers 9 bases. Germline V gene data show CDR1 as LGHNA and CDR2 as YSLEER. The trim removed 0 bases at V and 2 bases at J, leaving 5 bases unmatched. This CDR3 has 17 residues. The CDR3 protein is CASSQDGAGGPYNEQFF. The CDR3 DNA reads TGCGCCAGCAGCCAAGACGGAGCGGGAGGACCCTACAATGAGCAGTTCTTC.

The CDR3, as DNA: TGTGCCAGTCAGAGGACTGGGCCGAAACCCACGGATACGCAGTATTTT. It codes for CASQRTGPKPTDTQYF. This chain links TRBV27 with TRBJ2-3; D may be TRBD2 (5 bases). The CDR3 contains 16 residues. The germline CDR1 and CDR2 sequences are MNHEY and SMNVEV (reference sequence). Trimming shortened V by 9 bases and J by 6 bases, and 25 bases separated the two germline ends.